This T cell receptor (beta chain) was recorded in a study of shared clonotypes between healthy human individuals (dated by TCRdb to about 2020). With regard to the full study: A couple of women and a few men aged 18 to 49 years were included in the cohort. For each donor, CD4 naive and CD4 memory were each given three plates, CD8 naive was given two plates, and CD8 memory was given one plate. Blood TCR repertoires of five healthy adults were deeply sequenced to estimate repertoire size and the extent of clonotype sharing between individuals. Each donor's leukapheresis produced roughly between roughly 0.94 and 9.5 billion PBMCs. Different laboratories and diverse techniques were used to prepare libraries and sequence TCR repertoires, to increase sequencing depth and limit assay-specific biases. Overall study outcomes, separate from this receptor: Incomplete sequencing was indicated by rarefaction of sorted-subset datasets, despite the large sequencing depth. Clonotypes shared by all four sorted-subset donors showed higher generation probabilities than non-shared clonotypes. Because the study included a small number of donors, the genetic and exposure-history diversity represented was limited. Naive subsets generally had larger estimated clonotype richness than memory subsets did. Sampling was limited to blood, and TCR repertoires in tissue likely differ from TCR repertoires in blood. Across a handful of donors, roughly 5.1% of naive CD4, roughly 3.5% of naive CD8, around 2.5% of memory CD4, and 0.3% to 0.45% of memory CD8 clonotypes were shared. Pairwise subsampling led to the expectation that sequencing depth would affect the degree of clonotype sharing among donors.

Comments on this clone: Its recognized antigen is unknown. Within one base of it there is no much larger clone, and no base qualities were kept.

The CDR3 holds 14 amino acids from the cysteine to the phenylalanine. Kept here is only the CDR3 DNA, which spans 42 bases and is read in frame from base 1. CDR1 and CDR2 (SGHDT, YYEEEE) derive from the germline V gene. The germline V end is reduced by 1 base and the J end by 10 bases; junction bases left unmatched: 10. TCR CDR3 regions were amplified from genomic DNA by multiplex PCR using the deep immunoSEQ assay. Extracted genomic DNA from each cell subset was distributed evenly across all wells of several immunoSEQ 96-well plates, and each plate was treated as a replicate. For sorted subsets, roughly 0.2 ug genomic DNA, equal to about 30,000 T cell genomes, was loaded into each replicate PCR. Purified libraries were measured with a Qubit 3.0 fluorometer, size-checked on a Bioanalyzer 2100, and measured again with the KAPA Library Quantification kit. Every immunoSEQ 96-well plate was sequenced on a dedicated single-read 150-cycle Illumina NextSeq 550 flow cell. The authors' analysis ran thus. The immunoSEQ output contained only junctional sequences without quality scores, so filtering could not match that applied to full-length reads. To assign V/J genes and CDR3, sequences were annotated using PyIR, a Python wrapper for IgBLAST v1.9, with IMGT germline references. Reads with weak V/J assignments (E-value above 1e-6), missing CDR3, stop codons, out-of-frame junctions, or ambiguous translated residues were removed. V3J clonotypes were defined as sequences sharing an identical inferred V gene, J gene, and CDR3 amino acid sequence. Percentage overlap between repertoires was calculated by dividing the number of shared unique clonotypes by the size of the smaller repertoire. Three approaches were used to assess repertoire richness: RTK rarefaction, the Chao1 estimator, and Recon v2.1 estimates of unobserved clonotypes. Generation probabilities for all TCRbeta clonotypes obtained by the gDNA method from a few donors were computed using OLGA. This immuneACCESS table, as held by TCRdb, lists in-frame sequences with V and J called but not all clones. Of the missing ones, under half trace to an unresolved V gene in checked studies; the others have no known cause. V and J calls and clone size come straight from that table; D and trimming were deduced from the DNA. The sample has about 670,000 clones on record, 72% of them singletons. The top ten clones comprise about 1.8% of the sample.

Donors were healthy HIV-negative adults with no recently reported acute infections or vaccinations. Every donor was a Caucasian adult residing in Nashville, Tennessee, USA. Magnetic negative selection was used to enrich CD4+ T cells, after which naive cells were positively selected on CD45RA and the negative fraction became the memory subset. After blood collection by leukapheresis, PBMCs were isolated using Ficoll-Histopaque density gradient centrifugation and then cryopreserved in the vapor phase of liquid nitrogen. Analytical flow cytometry was used to check the purity and quantity of each magnetically sorted T cell population. From each sorted fraction, genomic DNA was isolated and quantified by UV absorbance on a Nanodrop 2000c.

The rearrangement joined TRBV5-6 to TRBJ1-1, with 7 middle bases fitting TRBD1. The sequence came from a woman under 40 in good health. Source material: memory CD4+ T cells sorted from blood. The sample's cell subset or site label, decoded: CD45RA-negative fraction. The CDR3 is CASSLTGVNRGAFF. The DNA sequence follows: TGTGCCAGCAGCTTGACAGGGGTTAACAGGGGAGCTTTCTTT.